This TCR beta chain was recorded in a study of blood T cell repertoires in COVID-19. In the study overall: From T cells, B-cell-depleted T cells, or PBMCs came the material, which was cDNA or gDNA.

In the original processing: Nucleated cell number was recorded as an estimate derived from reference gene primer amplification. Assay: immunoSEQ multiplex PCR; the TCRdb copy retains only in-frame clones and omits some. The V and J calls and the clone size are those of that table, but D and trimming were determined from the DNA. The profile shows under 150,000 clones, 80% to 90% of them singletons. Germline values: CDR1 MNHEY, CDR2 SVGEGT. This CDR3 is 17 amino acids long. Trimming cost V 0 bases and J 0 bases, with 12 bases left between them. The V gene is TRBV6-2 or TRBV6-3, the J gene TRBJ1-5, with D possibly matching TRBD1 (6 bases). This receptor was taken from a woman aged 55-75 years with active COVID-19. The source material was peripheral blood. CDR3 bases: TGTGCCAGCAGTTACTCACCGGACAGAATTAGCAATCAGCCCCAGCATTTT. Residues: CASSYSPDRISNQPQHF.